A single sample gave rise to the 3 T cell receptor beta chains below, sequenced in a study of cytomegalovirus exposure and HLA in healthy donors. Profiling relied on immunoSEQ multiplex PCR, and the TCRdb table lists in-frame clones only, not all of them. This sample yields more than 65,000 clones, of which approximately 93% are seen a single time; 0.67% belongs to the top ten. Sequences were obtained from PBMCs. The receptor set was obtained from a young man in good health and CMV-seronegative.

The J gene is TRBJ1-3, the V gene TRBV2; D unclear. CDR1 SNHLY and CDR2 FYNNEI come from the germline V gene. Trimming pared 6 bases from V and 0 bases from J, leaving 15 bases between. CDR3 length equals 16 residues. The CDR3 spells CASRPKERFSGNTIYF. The DNA for the CDR3 is TGTGCCAGCAGGCCCAAAGAACGGTTCTCTGGAAACACCATATATTTT.

The V gene is TRBV28, the J gene TRBJ1-2, with TRBD1 matching 8 bases. Germline trimming cut 2 bases from V and 5 bases from J; bases unmatched to any gene: 7. Germline V gives CDR1 MDHEN, CDR2 SYDVKM. This CDR3 comprises 15 residues. CDR3: CASSLPGQGRYGYTF. The CDR3 DNA reads as TGTGCCAGCAGTTTACCCGGACAGGGAAGGTATGGCTACACCTTC.

This chain links TRBV7-9 with TRBJ1-1; D not certain. In germline, CDR1 is SEHNR, CDR2 FQNEAQ (reference sequence). The ends were cut back, 5 bases at V and 0 bases at J, with 13 bases in the middle. The CDR3 sequence is 15 residues long. CDR3 sequence: CASSPPQIMNTEAFF. CDR3 bases: TGTGCCAGCAGCCCGCCACAGATAATGAACACTGAAGCTTTCTTT.